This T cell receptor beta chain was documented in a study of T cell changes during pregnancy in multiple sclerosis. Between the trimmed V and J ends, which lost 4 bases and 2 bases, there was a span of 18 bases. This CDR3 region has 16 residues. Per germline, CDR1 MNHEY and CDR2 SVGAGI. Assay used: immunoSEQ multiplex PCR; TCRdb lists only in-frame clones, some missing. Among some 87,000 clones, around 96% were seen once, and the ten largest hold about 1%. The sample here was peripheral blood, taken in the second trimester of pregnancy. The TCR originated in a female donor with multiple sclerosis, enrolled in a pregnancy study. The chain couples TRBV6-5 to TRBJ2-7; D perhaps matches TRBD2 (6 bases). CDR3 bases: TGTGCCAGCAGTTCCCCCTGGCGGGACCCTACCTACGAGCAGTACTTC. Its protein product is CASSSPWRDPTYEQYF.